This T cell receptor (beta chain) was sequenced in a study of blood T cell repertoires in COVID-19. TCRdb's copy holds only in-frame clones and misses some; the assay was immunoSEQ multiplex PCR. The data contain around 450,000 clones, more than 85% of them seen just once; the ten biggest clones take up 4.3%. V lost 10 bases and J lost 6, with 13 bases in between. Germline lookup yields CDR1 MNHEY and CDR2 SVGAGI. The CDR3 has 12 amino acids. Sample: peripheral blood. V and J are TRBV6-5 and TRBJ1-5; D is perhaps TRBD1 (5 bases). This receptor was identified in a woman aged 30 to 39 with acute or convalescent COVID-19. The CDR3 sequence is CATQGSGQPQHF. The CDR3 region has the DNA TGTGCCACCCAGGGTTCGGGTCAGCCCCAGCATTTT.